Listed here is a single T cell receptor (beta chain). Its antigen is undetermined. With 60 Vbeta and 13 Jbeta primers, the PCR was carried out. Generated by immunoSEQ multiplex PCR, the TCRdb table keeps only in-frame clones and is missing some. The profile shows under 150,000 clones, almost 85% of them singletons. The V end was cut by 7 bases, the J end by 11 bases, with 20 bases between. CDR3 size: 12 residues. CDR1 is SQVTM and CDR2 is ANQGSEA in the germline V gene. This entry comes from a study of cytomegalovirus exposure and HLA in healthy donors. General study findings and limits: Within an earlier analysis, most TCR beta V segments proved productive either about 87% or about 30% of the time. Several V segments, TRBV6-2 and TRBV6-3 among them, could not be told apart and were dropped.

The source is a boy aged 2 to 9 in good health and CMV-seronegative. Sequenced material: PBMCs. The V gene is TRBV29-1, the J gene TRBJ1-1; possible D gene TRBD1, 6 bases. The CDR3 here is CSGRGLNVGAFF. The CDR3 nucleotides read TGCAGCGGCAGGGGCCTGAACGTGGGGGCTTTCTTT.